These T cell receptor beta chains were read from a single sample in a study of T cells after somatic rescue of genetic block. Some clones are missing from TCRdb's copy, which holds only in-frame ones; the method was immunoSEQ multiplex PCR. The sample yields fewer than 150,000 clones, about 90% seen once. Sequences were obtained from peripheral blood mononuclear cells (PBMCs). The receptors shown here come from a young woman. The CDR3 runs from the conserved cysteine through the conserved F or W. Fields, in order: J gene, D gene, V gene, clone size, CDR3 DNA, CDR3 protein. D genes are given only for firm matches. For some rows the clone size is stated as once, few or many, or as a class when expanded; others skip it.

>TRBJ2-5|-|TRBV29-1|-
TGCAGCGCAGTCAGGTACCAAGAGACCCAGTACTTC
CSAVRYQETQYF
>TRBJ2-1|TRBD2|TRBV18|-
TGTGCCAGCTCACCCCTCAGGGTAGCGGGGGCTAACAATGAGCAGTTCTTC
CASSPLRVAGANNEQFF
>TRBJ2-7|-|TRBV6-4|-
TGTGCCAGCAGTGACTCGAAGGGACACTTCCCGGGGCAGTACTTC
CASSDSKGHFPGQYF
>TRBJ2-3|-|TRBV19|-
TGTGCCAGTCCTCAATTAGGGGCAGGGCTTATAACAGATACGCAGTATTTT
CASPQLGAGLITDTQYF
>TRBJ2-7|TRBD2|TRBV27|once
TGTGCCAGCAGTTATAAGGCGGGGGGGTACGAGCAGTACTTC
CASSYKAGGYEQYF
>TRBJ2-5|TRBD2|TRBV5-8|-
TGTGCCAGCAGCATCGGACTAGCGGGGGGTTTCCAAGAGACCCAGTACTTC
CASSIGLAGGFQETQYF
>TRBJ2-1|-|TRBV13|-
TGTGCCAGCAGCTTGACTAGTGACCCGTTCTTC
CASSLTSDPFF
>TRBJ2-5|TRBD2|TRBV11-2|-
TGTGCCAGCAGCTTAGATCCAGCGGGGGGGCCCCGGGAGACCCAGTACTTC
CASSLDPAGGPRETQYF
>TRBJ2-6|-|TRBV7-2|once
TGTGCCAGTTATATCAGTCCTGGGGCCAACGTCCTGACTTTC
CASYISPGANVLTF
>TRBJ2-2|-|TRBV18|-
TGTGCCAGCTCACCATTATGGACATCGAACACCGGGGAGCTGTTTTTT
CASSPLWTSNTGELFF
>TRBJ2-1|-|TRBV7-9|once
TGTGCCAGCAGCCCTTCTGGACGTAATGAGCAGTTCTTC
CASSPSGRNEQFF
>TRBJ1-2|TRBD1|TRBV19|-
TGTGCCAGTAGTCACCCCGAAACAGGGGGCCGGGGCTACACCTTC
CASSHPETGGRGYTF
>TRBJ1-5|TRBD1|TRBV30|-
TGTGCCTGGGGGACAGTAGTCAATCAGCCCCAGCATTTT
CAWGTVVNQPQHF
>TRBJ1-6|-|TRBV7-9|-
TGTGCCAGCAGCTTAGGGGGAGGTTTAGTTTCACCCCTCCACTTT
CASSLGGGLVSPLHF
>TRBJ1-2|-|TRBV5-6|-
TGTGCCAGCAGCTTTTCTCCGGGAGCAGTGGGCGGCTACACCTTC
CASSFSPGAVGGYTF
>TRBJ1-5|-|TRBV19|-
TGTGCCAGTAGTTTTCATAGCAATCAGCCCCAGCATTTT
CASSFHSNQPQHF
>TRBJ1-5|-|TRBV7-2|-
TGTGCCAGCAGCCCCTCCGGAATGGGAGGCAATCAGCCCCAGCATTTT
CASSPSGMGGNQPQHF
>TRBJ1-6|TRBD1|TRBV6-1|-
TGTGCCAGCAGTGAAGAATTACAGGGGACCTATAATTCACCCCTCCACTTT
CASSEELQGTYNSPLHF
>TRBJ2-7|-|TRBV5-6|once
TGTGCCAGCAGCTTGACAGGGATCGGCGAGCAGTACTTC
CASSLTGIGEQYF
>TRBJ1-5|TRBD1|TRBV11-1|-
TGTGCCAGCAGCCGGGACAGGGGAAGACCCCAGCATTTT
CASSRDRGRPQHF
>TRBJ2-7|-|TRBV19|-
TGTGCCAGTAGTATCGAGGGGGGGGCTCAGTACTTC
CASSIEGGAQYF
>TRBJ1-5|TRBD1|TRBV30|-
TGTGCCTGGGGACAGGGGTTGGGAAATCAGCCCCAGCATTTT
CAWGQGLGNQPQHF
>TRBJ1-5|-|TRBV28|-
TGTGCCAGCAGCGTCCCGGGGCAGCCCCAGCATTTT
CASSVPGQPQHF
>TRBJ1-2|TRBD1|TRBV18|-
TGTGCCAGCTCACCTACGGATACGTACAGGGGGGGAGGCTATGGCTACACCTTC
CASSPTDTYRGGGYGYTF
>TRBJ1-5|-|TRBV7-2|-
TGTGCCAGCAGCTTAGACGCCAGTAACATGAATCAGCCCCAGCATTTT
CASSLDASNMNQPQHF
>TRBJ2-5|-|TRBV6-1|-
TGTGCCAGCACCCCGGCCGAGACCCAGTACTTC
CASTPAETQYF
>TRBJ2-7|-|TRBV11-1|-
TGTGCCAGCAGCTTAGCGGTGGAAACCCCCTACGAGCAGTACTTC
CASSLAVETPYEQYF
>TRBJ2-5|-|TRBV14|-
TGTGCCAGCAGCATACCCCAGGGGCGAGAGACCCAGTACTTC
CASSIPQGRETQYF
>TRBJ2-1|-|TRBV9|-
TGTGCCAGCAGCGTAGGTTCCGCTAGTAGTGAGCAGTTCTTC
CASSVGSASSEQFF
>TRBJ1-5|TRBD1|TRBV12-5|-
TGTGCTAGTGGCCGGGGACAGCCAAATCAGCCCCAGCATTTT
CASGRGQPNQPQHF
>TRBJ1-5|-|TRBV2|once
TGTGCCAGCAGTGACACGACAGGCAGCAATCAGCCCCAGCATTTT
CASSDTTGSNQPQHF
>TRBJ1-1|-|TRBV5-5|-
TGTGCCAGCAGCTCCACCTGGACGCCCTACAGGGTGTCCCCAGGGGCTGAAGCTTTCTTT
CASSSTWTPYRVSPGAEAFF
>TRBJ2-5|TRBD2|TRBV12-5|-
TGTGCTAGTGGTTTGGCCGACCCTGGACTAGCGGGGGGCCAAGAGACCCAGTACTTC
CASGLADPGLAGGQETQYF
>TRBJ2-1|TRBD2|TRBV11-2|-
TGTGCCAGCAGCTTACCACTAGCGGGGGACTACAATGAGCAGTTCTTC
CASSLPLAGDYNEQFF
>TRBJ2-3|-|TRBV7-2|-
TGTGCCAGCAGCTTAGCGGTAGCAGGCCCAGATACGCAGTATTTT
CASSLAVAGPDTQYF